The 18 T cell receptor beta chains listed next were all sequenced from one sample in a study of human T cells and chemical hapten exposure. Time point given: patch test 1, 2 weeks after DPC sensitization. Treatment: therapeutic diphenylcyclopropenone sensitization with weekly scalp DPC. From the RACE reads, TCRdb called clonotypes with MiXCR, one entry per CDR3 protein. The table records approximately 350,000 distinct CDR3 sequences, 5.5% to 8% of them present only once. The sample consisted of whole blood, taken in connection with sensitization to the hapten diphenylcyclopropenone (DPC). The receptors derive from a woman aged 18-35 years with alopecia areata. Some clones in this sample may be carry-over from other donors' samples.

Only a few counts were recorded for this clonotype. The chain links TRBV19 to TRBJ1-5; D is unclear. This CDR3 spans 15 amino acids. The germline gives CDR1 LNHDA, CDR2 SQIVND (reference sequence). V gave up 3 bases and J gave up 0 bases, with 9 bases separating them. The CDR3 here is CASSMGEVSNQPQHF. The CDR3 DNA is TGTGCCAGTAGTATGGGAGAGGTTAGCAATCAGCCCCAGCATTTT.

The chain's CDR3 is CASSQDLRPTGQPQHF. CDR3 coding DNA: TGCGCCAGCAGCCAAGATCTGAGGCCCACGGGCCAGCCCCAGCATTTT. The rearrangement joins TRBV4-3 to TRBJ1-5; no definite D call. Trimming took 0 bases from V and 7 from J, leaving 16 bases between them. CDR1 is LGHNA, CDR2 YSLEER, per germline. CDR3 length: 16 residues.

This clonotype was counted many times. This chain uses TRBV28 with TRBJ2-2, with D perhaps TRBD1 (6 bases). Germline CDR1 reads MDHEN; CDR2 reads SYDVKM. The CDR3 is 15 residues long. V was cut by 2 bases and J by 7 bases, with 14 bases left in between. The CDR3 nucleotides read TGTGCCAGCAGTTTAAATCTACAGGGTGTCGGGGAGCTGTTTTTT. Protein: CASSLNLQGVGELFF. Filled out from reference TRBV28 and TRBJ2-2, the complete variable domain reads DVKVTQSSRYLVKRTGEKVFLECVQDMDHENMFWYRQDPGLGLRLIYFSYDVKMKEKGDIPEGYSVSREKKERFSLILESASTNQTSMYLCASSLNLQGVGELFFGEGSRLTVL.

This clonotype has more than one count but fewer than ten. This rearrangement joins TRBV24-1 to TRBJ2-7, with D tentatively TRBD1 or TRBD2 (5 bases each). Germline CDR1 is KGHDR and CDR2 is SFDVKD. This CDR3 is built from 11 residues. The germline V and J ends were trimmed by 3 bases and 10 bases, with 9 bases remaining between them. CDR3 sequence (DNA): TGTGCCACCAGTGATGGGACGGACCAGTACTTC. This gives the protein CATSDGTDQYF.

J is TRBJ1-1 and V is TRBV18; D is unresolved. V was cut by 0 bases and J by 2 bases, with 4 bases left in between. CDR3 length: 13 residues. Germline V lookup: CDR1 KGHSH, CDR2 LQKENI. The CDR3 region is CASSPPINTEAFF. Here the CDR3 DNA reads TGTGCCAGCTCACCACCGATAAACACTGAAGCTTTCTTT.

Concerning this clonotype: Because the CDR3's place on the DNA is in doubt, the DNA is left out and the CDR3 is given as listed by TCRdb. The rearrangement links TRBV29-1 to TRBJ1-4; the table's D gene call, TRBD1, was not cross checked with the DNA. The CDR3 is made up of 15 amino acids, end residues included. The germline V gene encodes CDR1 SQVTM and CDR2 ANQGSEA. The CDR3: CSVQEFGPGNEKLFF.

Only a few counts were recorded for this clonotype. This chain uses TRBV6-4 with TRBJ2-2; D may match TRBD1 or TRBD2 (5 bases each). Trimming pared 3 bases from V and 6 bases from J, leaving 8 bases between. There are 13 residues in the CDR3. Germline CDR1 reads MRHNA; CDR2 reads SNTAGT. The CDR3 nucleotides are TGTGCCAGCAGTGATGGGACGTCCGGGGAGCTGTTTTTT. It codes for CASSDGTSGELFF.

The rearrangement joins TRBV14 to TRBJ2-1; 7 bases are shared with TRBD2. V lost 5 bases and J lost 4; bases outside the gene matches: 11. The CDR3 is 16 amino acids. Germline V CDR1 and CDR2: SGHDN, FVKESK. This CDR3 is CASSERLALKYNEQFF. CDR3 sequence (DNA): TGTGCCAGCAGCGAACGACTAGCCCTTAAATACAATGAGCAGTTCTTC.

This clonotype was counted a few times. The CDR3 protein is CASSLAVPGGQETQYF. In nucleotides, the CDR3 is TGTGCCAGCAGCTTAGCGGTGCCGGGGGGTCAAGAGACCCAGTACTTC. The V call is TRBV7-2, the J call TRBJ2-5, with 7 bases aligning to TRBD2. Trimming took 0 bases from V and 2 from J; bases not matched to a gene: 6. The CDR3 runs to 16 residues. In germline, CDR1 is SGHTA, CDR2 FQGNSA. Full variable domain (missing parts from reference TRBV7-2 and TRBJ2-5): GAGVSQSPSNKVTEKGKDVELRCDPISGHTALYWYRQSLGQGLEFLIYFQGNSAPDKSGLPSDRFSAERTGGSVSTLTIQRTQQEDSAVYLCASSLAVPGGQETQYFGPGTRLLVL.

The chain has TRBV6-5 and TRBJ1-2; TRBD1 is a possible D gene (6 bases). Trimming shortened V by 5 bases and J by 3 bases, and 13 bases separated the two germline ends. The germline gives CDR1 MNHEY, CDR2 SVGAGI. This CDR3 has 14 amino acids. The CDR3 region has the DNA TGTGCCAGCAGTCCCCAGGACAGATACTATGGCTACACCTTC. It is translated as CASSPQDRYYGYTF.

This clonotype has a handful of counts. This rearrangement joins TRBV18 to TRBJ1-1; no clear D. V was clipped by 1 base and J by 2 bases, with 5 bases between them. Germline lookup yields CDR1 KGHSH and CDR2 LQKENI. The CDR3 extends over 13 amino acids. In DNA form, the CDR3 reads TGTGCCAGCTCACCACGGGCAAACACTGAAGCTTTCTTT. Protein product: CASSPRANTEAFF.

The chain recombines TRBV6-5 with TRBJ1-6; 8 nucleotides line up with TRBD1. Trimming removed 5 bases from V and 5 bases from J; junction bases left unmatched: 2. Per the germline V gene, CDR1 is MNHEY and CDR2 is SVGAGI. The CDR3 length is 14 residues. The CDR3 loop reads CASSNRGDNSPLHF. The CDR3 nucleotides read TGTGCCAGCAGTAACAGGGGGGATAATTCACCCCTCCACTTT.

CDR3 nucleotides: TGTGCCAGCAGGATAAGTGGAAACACCATATATTTT. Translated: CASRISGNTIYF. The chain joins TRBV12-3 or TRBV12-4 to TRBJ1-3, with D uncertain. Trimming pared 6 bases from V and 3 bases from J, leaving 6 bases between. This CDR3 is built from 12 residues.

The gene calls are TRBV6-2 or TRBV6-3 and TRBJ1-2, with D tentatively TRBD1 (5 bases). The V gene's germline CDR1 is MNHEY and CDR2 SVGEGT. The CDR3 extends over 11 amino acids. Trimming cost V 11 bases and J 4 bases, with 11 bases left between them. Here the CDR3 DNA reads TGTGCCTCCCGGACACCCTATGGCTACACCTTC. Translating it yields CASRTPYGYTF.

There are a few counts of this clonotype. This chain connects TRBV6-4 to TRBJ1-1; no clear D. Germline lookup yields CDR1 MRHNA and CDR2 SNTAGT. With 0 bases removed from V and 4 bases from J, the gap between germline ends came to 12 bases. This CDR3 region has 15 residues. The CDR3 DNA reads TGTGCCAGCAGTGACTCGATGGGAGGCGGCACTGAAGCTTTCTTT. The encoded protein is CASSDSMGGGTEAFF.

This clonotype was observed a handful of times. The chain recombines TRBV2 with TRBJ2-7; 9 positions match TRBD1. The CDR3 extends over 14 amino acids. The V gene's germline CDR1 is SNHLY and CDR2 FYNNEI. The junction had 4 bases not matched to a gene; V was cut back by 6 bases and J by 1 base. CDR3: CASRYRGLSYEQYF. Here the CDR3 DNA reads TGTGCCAGCAGATACAGGGGGCTGTCCTACGAGCAGTACTTC.

V gene TRBV4-1 combines with J gene TRBJ2-2; 7 bases map to TRBD1. V shed 3 bases and J 2 bases; nucleotides not matched to a gene: 3. The length of the CDR3 is 15 residues. Germline V gene sequence: CDR1 MGHRA, CDR2 YSYEKL. CDR3 amino acids: CASSQRDSNTGELFF. CDR3 sequence (DNA): TGCGCCAGCAGCCAGAGGGACAGCAACACCGGGGAGCTGTTTTTT.

The sample holds many counts of this clonotype. V is TRBV5-6 and J is TRBJ1-2; 7 positions match TRBD1. The V gene's germline CDR1 is SGHDT and CDR2 YYEEEE. CDR3 length: 16 residues. J lost 7 bases, V lost 3 bases, and 15 bases had no gene match. Here the CDR3 DNA reads TGTGCCAGCAGCTCCGAGTCAACTGACAGGGCGATTGGCTACACCTTC. This translates into CASSSESTDRAIGYTF.